This TCR beta chain is drawn from a study of blood T cells in healthy people across ages. About the research overall: Template switching retrieved approximately one barcoded beta molecule for each two T cells.

The V gene's germline CDR1 is SQVTM and CDR2 ANQGSEA. This CDR3 spans 15 amino acids. V gave up 2 bases and J gave up 5 bases; unmatched junction bases: 6. Together with a sample-barcoded 5' primer, a J-beta primer mix was included in a second PCR lasting roughly 6 to 12 cycles. A 12-random-nucleotide template-switch adaptor tagged each cDNA molecule. A minimum of 2.5 million CDR3-containing paired-end reads was obtained for each sample. TCRdb fed the 5' RACE reads into MiXCR, producing one record per CDR3 protein. The sample consists of about 1.4 million distinct CDR3 sequences, 45% to 70% of them appearing once.

This sequence was found in a man between 18 and 29 years old in good health. The rearrangement uses TRBV29-1 and TRBJ2-2; 9 bases align to TRBD2. Material: blood. The DNA of the CDR3 is TGCAGCGTTGAACCATTAGCGGGGGTAACCGGGGAGCTGTTTTTT. Its protein product is CSVEPLAGVTGELFF.